Listed below are T cell receptor beta chains from one sample, sequenced in a study of blood T cell repertoires in COVID-19. Profiled with immunoSEQ multiplex PCR; TCRdb holds only in-frame clones, not every one. The sample yields approximately 16,000 clones, 86% seen once. The sequenced sample was peripheral blood. The receptors were gathered from a man aged 60-69 years with acute or convalescent COVID-19. Each CDR3 is given with its conserved first and last residue. A D gene is named only where the DNA matches it firmly. A clone size is listed for some rows: how often the clone was seen (once, few, many), or a class if it is expanded.

v_call,clone_size,cdr3_length,d_call,j_call,cdr3_nt,cdr3_aa
TRBV19,.,15,TRBD1,TRBJ2-2,TGTGCCAGTAGTATGGGGACAGGGTTGGCCGGGGAGCTGTTTTTT,CASSMGTGLAGELFF
TRBV9,.,15,TRBD2,TRBJ2-1,TGTGCCAGCAGCGTACGTCCGGGAGGGGATGATGAGCAGTTCTTC,CASSVRPGGDDEQFF
TRBV11-3,.,15,TRBD1,TRBJ2-1,TGTGCCAGCAGCCCGCAGGGACAGGGTTACAATGAGCAGTTCTTC,CASSPQGQGYNEQFF
TRBV19,.,15,TRBD1,TRBJ1-4,TGTGCCAGTAGTGGCCCCGGGACAGGGCACGAAAAACTGTTTTTT,CASSGPGTGHEKLFF
TRBV28,.,15,TRBD2,TRBJ2-7,TGTGCCAGCAGCCAGACTAGCGGGAGCTCCTACGAGCAGTACTTC,CASSQTSGSSYEQYF
TRBV10-3,.,15,TRBD2,TRBJ2-5,TGTGCCATCAGTCCGACTAGCGGGATGTCAGAGACCCAGTACTTC,CAISPTSGMSETQYF
TRBV30,.,14,TRBD2,TRBJ2-2,TGTGCCTGGAGTGTTATCGGGACTAGCAAGGAGCTGTTTTTT,CAWSVIGTSKELFF
TRBV4-3,.,13,.,TRBJ2-7,TGCGCCAGCAGCCAAGACCCGCAGCGCGAGCAGTACTTC,CASSQDPQREQYF
TRBV6-5,.,15,TRBD1,TRBJ2-7,TGTGCCAGCAGTTACTCCCGGACAGGGACCTACGAGCAGTACTTC,CASSYSRTGTYEQYF
TRBV11-1,.,14,.,TRBJ1-6,TGTGCCAGCACCGCGGACAGTTCGTATTCACCCCTCCACTTT,CASTADSSYSPLHF
TRBV5-1,.,16,.,TRBJ2-2,TGCGCCAGCAGCCTTGCGAACCCTCTAAACACCGGGGAGCTGTTTTTT,CASSLANPLNTGELFF
TRBV7-6,.,15,.,TRBJ2-7,TGTGCCAGCAGCTTAGATCCGGACTACTCCTACGAGCAGTACTTC,CASSLDPDYSYEQYF
TRBV9,.,14,TRBD2,TRBJ2-5,TGTGCCAGCAGCGCCGGGACTAGCACGGAGACCCAGTACTTC,CASSAGTSTETQYF
TRBV5-5,.,15,.,TRBJ2-3,TGTGCCAGCAGCTTGAGGTGGACTAGCACAGATACGCAGTATTTT,CASSLRWTSTDTQYF
TRBV4-2,.,13,.,TRBJ1-1,TGTGCCAGCAGCCAAGAAGCGGGGTTTGAAGCTTTCTTT,CASSQEAGFEAFF
TRBV6-6,.,13,TRBD1,TRBJ2-7,TGTGCCAGCAGCCCTCGACAGGGCCACGAGCAGTACTTC,CASSPRQGHEQYF
TRBV27,.,16,TRBD2,TRBJ2-1,TGTGCCAGCAGTTCGTACGGGACTAGGAATCTTAATGAGCAGTTCTTC,CASSSYGTRNLNEQFF
TRBV7-9,.,17,TRBD1,TRBJ1-2,TGTGCCAGCAGCTTAGATGCTGGACAGGGGGGGGTCTATGGCTACACCTTC,CASSLDAGQGGVYGYTF
TRBV25-1,.,15,TRBD2,TRBJ2-3,TGTGCCAGCAGTGAAGGGGGGAGGGAGCCAGATACGCAGTATTTT,CASSEGGREPDTQYF
TRBV6-5,.,14,.,TRBJ2-7,TGTGCCAGCAGGTCGCCAGGGTTAAACTACGAGCAGTACTTC,CASRSPGLNYEQYF
TRBV5-4,.,16,TRBD1,TRBJ1-2,TGTGCCAGCAGCTTGGGGGGTGGGACAGACCTATATGGCTACACCTTC,CASSLGGGTDLYGYTF
TRBV5-1,.,16,TRBD1,TRBJ2-3,TGCGCCAGCAGCTTGGAGGGACAGGCAAGCACAGATACGCAGTATTTT,CASSLEGQASTDTQYF
TRBV5-3,few,16,TRBD1,TRBJ2-5,TGTGCCAGAAGCTTTCCGGGACAGGAGGGCCAAGAGACCCAGTACTTC,CARSFPGQEGQETQYF
TRBV29-1,.,13,.,TRBJ2-1,TGCAGCGTTCGGGAACGCCGCTACAATGAGCAGTTCTTC,CSVRERRYNEQFF
TRBV3-1/TRBV3-2,.,15,.,TRBJ1-1,TGTGCCAGCAGCCCCGGCTGGGAGGAGAACACTGAAGCTTTCTTT,CASSPGWEENTEAFF
TRBV10-3,.,15,TRBD1,TRBJ2-3,TGTGCCATCAGTGCTGACAGGGCTCTCACAGATACGCAGTATTTT,CAISADRALTDTQYF
TRBV6-2/TRBV6-3,.,16,TRBD1,TRBJ1-6,TGTGCCAGCAGTACCGACAGGGTTGTTACGGGTTCACCCCTCCACTTT,CASSTDRVVTGSPLHF
TRBV7-6,once,15,TRBD1,TRBJ2-3,TGTGCCAGCAGCGCCGGGACAGGGGAGGCAGATACGCAGTATTTT,CASSAGTGEADTQYF
TRBV4-2,.,13,.,TRBJ2-5,TGTGCCAGCAGCCAGTTCCGGGGGGAGACCCAGTACTTC,CASSQFRGETQYF
TRBV9,.,16,.,TRBJ1-1,TGTGCCAGCAGCGTAGGGGGCAGTCAGGTGCTCACTGAAGCTTTCTTT,CASSVGGSQVLTEAFF
TRBV24-1,.,13,.,TRBJ1-1,TGTGCCACCAGGGATGGTGCAGACACTGAAGCTTTCTTT,CATRDGADTEAFF
TRBV5-1,.,16,TRBD2,TRBJ2-1,TGCGCCAGCAGCTCGGCTAGCGGGGGAGATTACAATGAGCAGTTCTTC,CASSSASGGDYNEQFF
TRBV27,.,15,.,TRBJ1-5,TGTGCCAGCAGTCAGCTAGGGGATAGCAATCAGCCCCAGCATTTT,CASSQLGDSNQPQHF
TRBV10-3,.,13,.,TRBJ1-3,TGTGCCATCAGAGATAGCTCTGGAAACACCATATATTTT,CAIRDSSGNTIYF
TRBV28,.,15,.,TRBJ1-5,TGTGCCAGCAGCTCCCCCCAGGGTAGGTATCAGCCCCAGCATTTT,CASSSPQGRYQPQHF
TRBV5-1,.,17,TRBD2,TRBJ2-7,TGCGCCAGCAGCAGCCCTGACGGCCGGGACTACCACTACGAGCAGTACTTC,CASSSPDGRDYHYEQYF
TRBV7-2,.,16,TRBD1,TRBJ2-3,TGTGCCAGCAGCTTAGACTGGACAGGGAGCACAGATACGCAGTATTTT,CASSLDWTGSTDTQYF
TRBV28,.,15,TRBD1,TRBJ2-3,TGTGCCAGCAGTCCCCCAGGGGGTCAAGCAGATACGCAGTATTTT,CASSPPGGQADTQYF
TRBV7-6,.,18,TRBD1,TRBJ2-5,TGTGCCAGCAGCTTATTTCCTCCGGGACAGGGGATGGGGGAGACCCAGTACTTC,CASSLFPPGQGMGETQYF
TRBV4-2,.,13,.,TRBJ1-2,TGTGCCAGCAGCCAAGACACTAACTATGGCTACACCTTC,CASSQDTNYGYTF
TRBV7-8,.,13,TRBD1,TRBJ1-5,TGTGCCAGCAGCTACGGCAGACAGGGGCCCCAGCATTTT,CASSYGRQGPQHF
TRBV27,.,14,.,TRBJ1-6,TGTGCCAGCAGGGGACTGCTCTATAATTCACCCCTCCACTTT,CASRGLLYNSPLHF
TRBV7-2,.,13,TRBD2,TRBJ2-7,TGTGCCAGCAGCTTACCTAGCGGATACGAGCAGTACTTC,CASSLPSGYEQYF
TRBV7-6,.,20,TRBD2,TRBJ2-3,TGTGCCAGCAGCTTAGCGCGATTCGACACTAGCGGGGGTGGCACAGATACGCAGTATTTT,CASSLARFDTSGGGTDTQYF
TRBV6-2/TRBV6-3,.,17,.,TRBJ2-1,TGTGCCAGCAGTTCCTTTGACGGTCACAGGTATGGAAATGAGCAGTTCTTC,CASSSFDGHRYGNEQFF
TRBV28,.,13,.,TRBJ2-7,TGTGCCAGCACCCTACCGGGGGCCTACGAGCAGTACTTC,CASTLPGAYEQYF
TRBV30,few,13,.,TRBJ2-2,TGTGCCTGGAACAGGGTTGGTGGCGGGGAGCTGTTTTTT,CAWNRVGGGELFF
TRBV28,once,13,.,TRBJ2-1,TGTGCCAGCAGTTTGCGCTCCTACAATGAGCAGTTCTTC,CASSLRSYNEQFF
TRBV3-1/TRBV3-2,.,14,.,TRBJ2-7,TGTGCCAGCAGCCAAGCAAACGAACAGTCCGAGCAGTACTTC,CASSQANEQSEQYF
TRBV7-8,once,14,TRBD1,TRBJ2-3,TGTGCCAGCAGCGCCTTGACAGGGGCAGATACGCAGTATTTT,CASSALTGADTQYF
TRBV6-5,.,14,.,TRBJ2-5,TGTGCCAGCAGCGCCGGGGTGAGAGAAGAGACCCAGTACTTC,CASSAGVREETQYF